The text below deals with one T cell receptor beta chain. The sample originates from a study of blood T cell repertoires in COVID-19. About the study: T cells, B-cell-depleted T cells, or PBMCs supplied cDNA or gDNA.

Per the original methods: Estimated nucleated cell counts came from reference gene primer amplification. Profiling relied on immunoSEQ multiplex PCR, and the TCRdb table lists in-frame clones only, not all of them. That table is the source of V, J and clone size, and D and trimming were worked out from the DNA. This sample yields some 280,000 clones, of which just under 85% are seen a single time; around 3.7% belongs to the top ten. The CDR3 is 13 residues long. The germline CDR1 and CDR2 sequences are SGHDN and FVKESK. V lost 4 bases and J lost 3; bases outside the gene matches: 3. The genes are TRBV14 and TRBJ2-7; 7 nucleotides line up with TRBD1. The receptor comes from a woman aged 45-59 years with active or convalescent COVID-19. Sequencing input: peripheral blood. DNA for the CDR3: TGTGCCAGCAGCCGGGACAGAAACTACGAGCAGTACTTC. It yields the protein CASSRDRNYEQYF. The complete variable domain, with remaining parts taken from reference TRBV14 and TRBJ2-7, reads EAGVTQFPSHSVIEKGQTVTLRCDPISGHDNLYWYRRVMGKEIKFLLHFVKESKQDESGMPNNRFLAERTGGTYSTLKVQPAELEDSGVYFCASSRDRNYEQYFGPGTRLTVT.